This T cell receptor (beta chain) was retrieved from a study of blood T cell repertoires in COVID-19 (dated by TCRdb to the early 2020s). A note on the overall study: Collaborator samples came from the United States, Italy and Spain and covered acute and convalescent phases of COVID-19. The prospective study material was composed of cDNA or gDNA derived from T cells, B-cell-depleted T cells, or PBMCs. Subjects who had been exposed to COVID-19, were actively infected with it, or had recovered from it provided the deeply sampled blood TCRbeta repertoires that made up the dataset. A freely available public database, intended as a resource for researchers studying the immune response to SARS-CoV-2, is where the repertoires were released. Samples came from the ongoing ImmuneRACE study (first 160 participants) plus 1,254 subjects from 6 global collaborators. A de-identified subject ID, COVID-19 status, age in years and sex were almost always included in the sample metadata. Where HLA class I and class II types were available, the types were taken from metadata supplied by the sample provider, not from assay-based typing. Summary of the overall study and its limitations: The amount of clinical and demographic metadata varied by source and participant and was provided uncurated.

Comment on this clone: This clone's antigen is unknown. No quality values exist for individual bases; no much larger clone is one base distant.

In the germline V gene, CDR1 corresponds to SGHDN and CDR2 to FVKESK. The CDR3 numbers 15 residues from cysteine through phenylalanine. The CDR3 DNA has 45 bases and is translated from base 1. V and J are truncated by 0 bases and 7 bases respectively, leaving an intervening sequence of 15 bases. TCRbeta CDR3 regions were amplified from genomic DNA using the immunoSEQ Assay, a bias-controlled multiplex PCR. Per the source publication's procedure: Within the assay, amplification of reference gene primers was used to estimate how many nucleated cells each sample contained. To quantify the absolute abundance of each unique TCRbeta CDR3 rearrangement, sequence reads were collapsed and filtered. For each sample, productive Simpson clonality was calculated by taking the square root of Simpson's diversity index across productive rearrangements. What TCRdb holds here is the immuneACCESS table cut down to in-frame rearrangements. Part of the clones is not present; checked against another copy, under half of the missing clones reflect an unresolved V gene, and the others are unexplained. V, J and clone size reflect that table, while D and trimming were determined from the DNA. Across this sample there are about 220,000 clones, with about 79% seen only once. In total, the top ten clones hold 3% to 3.5% of the sample.

In the prospective study, participants were roughly 18 to 90 years old, resided in about 25 geographic areas of the United States, and were enrolled through a virtual design. To assign participants to cohorts, the prospective study relied on clinical history that participants themselves reported in a screening survey and a study questionnaire. Recovered participants in ImmuneRACE Cohort 3 were defined by two consecutive negative NP/OP PCR tests, clearance by a healthcare professional, or resolution of symptoms. Each participant in the prospective study had whole blood, serum and a nasopharyngeal or oropharyngeal swab collected by mobile phlebotomists. Prospective study participants could optionally give additional blood draws and questionnaires over an approximately two-month period. Before DNA extraction, prospective study blood samples were shipped either frozen or at room temperature.

What was sequenced was PBMCs or T cells enriched from blood (not recorded which). The origin of this receptor is a woman aged 60 to 75 who had recovered from COVID-19. Recombination connected TRBV14 to TRBJ1-2; too little of a D gene remains to name it. CDR3 protein: CASSQDWSLTGGYTF. In nucleotide form, the sequence is TGTGCCAGCAGCCAAGACTGGTCCCTTACGGGTGGCTACACCTTC.